This is a list of T cell receptor beta chains from one sample in a study of cytomegalovirus exposure and HLA in healthy donors. Method: immunoSEQ multiplex PCR; TCRdb's copy keeps in-frame clones and lacks some. The table has 150,000 to 200,000 clones, roughly 82% seen once. Sequenced sample: PBMCs. These TCRs come from a woman aged 18-35 years in good health and CMV-seronegative. CDR3s include the opening cysteine and the closing phenylalanine or tryptophan. A D gene is named only where the DNA matches it firmly. The size field is filled for only some rows; it gives once, few, many or a size class.

j_gene: TRBJ2-3
d_gene: TRBD2
abundance: .
v_gene: TRBV7-9
CDR3nt: TGTGCCAGCAGCCCTACGGGAGGAGGTTGGGATACGCAGTATTTT
CDR3aa: CASSPTGGGWDTQYF

j_gene: TRBJ2-1
d_gene: .
abundance: .
v_gene: TRBV21-1
CDR3nt: TGTGCCAGCAGCACCAAAGCGTGGACCTACAATGAGCAGTTCTTC
CDR3aa: CASSTKAWTYNEQFF

j_gene: TRBJ2-7
d_gene: .
abundance: few
v_gene: TRBV7-6
CDR3nt: TGTGCCAGCAGCTTAGCAGGGGGTGACGACGAGCAGTACTTC
CDR3aa: CASSLAGGDDEQYF

j_gene: TRBJ1-4
d_gene: TRBD1
abundance: once
v_gene: TRBV5-4
CDR3nt: TGTGCCAGCAGCTTGGGGAGGGGGCAGCCTAATGAAAAACTGTTTTTT
CDR3aa: CASSLGRGQPNEKLFF

j_gene: TRBJ1-1
d_gene: .
abundance: .
v_gene: TRBV6-4
CDR3nt: TGTGCCAGCAGTGACATTGTGGGGGCCGGCGCTTTCTTT
CDR3aa: CASSDIVGAGAFF

j_gene: TRBJ1-4
d_gene: .
abundance: .
v_gene: TRBV18
CDR3nt: TGTGCCAGCTCACCACCACCAGGGGTCGATGAAAAACTGTTTTTT
CDR3aa: CASSPPPGVDEKLFF

j_gene: TRBJ1-4
d_gene: .
abundance: .
v_gene: TRBV15
CDR3nt: TGTGCCACCAGCAGAGCTAGGAGGATGGGGGCTGGAAAACTGTTTTTT
CDR3aa: CATSRARRMGAGKLFF

j_gene: TRBJ1-2
d_gene: .
abundance: .
v_gene: TRBV7-9
CDR3nt: TGTGCCAGCAGCTTGGATACAGGGAACTATGGCTACACCTTC
CDR3aa: CASSLDTGNYGYTF

j_gene: TRBJ2-7
d_gene: .
abundance: once
v_gene: TRBV18
CDR3nt: TGTGCCAGCTCACCTACCCAGGCGTACGAGCAGTACTTC
CDR3aa: CASSPTQAYEQYF

j_gene: TRBJ2-5
d_gene: .
abundance: .
v_gene: TRBV18
CDR3nt: TGTGCCAGCTCATCATCCGGAGCCAGCCGTCAAGAGACCCAGTACTTC
CDR3aa: CASSSSGASRQETQYF

j_gene: TRBJ1-3
d_gene: .
abundance: .
v_gene: TRBV30
CDR3nt: TGTGCCTGGAGTGCGACGCCGGGGGGGGACGTCTCTGGAAACACCATATATTTT
CDR3aa: CAWSATPGGDVSGNTIYF

j_gene: TRBJ1-2
d_gene: .
abundance: .
v_gene: TRBV11-2
CDR3nt: TGTGCCAGCAGCTTAGTGGGCGGGTTGGGCTACACCTTC
CDR3aa: CASSLVGGLGYTF

j_gene: TRBJ2-1
d_gene: TRBD1
abundance: .
v_gene: TRBV9
CDR3nt: TGTGCCAGCAACGACAGGGGTTCCTACAATGAGCAGTTCTTC
CDR3aa: CASNDRGSYNEQFF

j_gene: TRBJ1-1
d_gene: TRBD1
abundance: .
v_gene: TRBV10-3
CDR3nt: TGTGCCATCAGGGCCGGGACAGGGGTTACTGAAGCTTTCTTT
CDR3aa: CAIRAGTGVTEAFF

j_gene: TRBJ2-2
d_gene: .
abundance: .
v_gene: TRBV21-1
CDR3nt: TGTGCCAGCAGCAAGAACGGGACTAGCGGAAATCACACCGGGGAGCTGTTTTTT
CDR3aa: CASSKNGTSGNHTGELFF

j_gene: TRBJ2-2
d_gene: .
abundance: few
v_gene: TRBV5-1
CDR3nt: TGCGCCAGCAGCTTTAACGGCAGGGGTAACACCGGGGAGCTGTTTTTT
CDR3aa: CASSFNGRGNTGELFF

j_gene: TRBJ2-7
d_gene: TRBD1
abundance: .
v_gene: TRBV7-6
CDR3nt: TGTGCCAGCAGCTCCGGGACAGGTGGTCTCGAGCAGTACTTC
CDR3aa: CASSSGTGGLEQYF

j_gene: TRBJ2-7
d_gene: TRBD2
abundance: .
v_gene: TRBV5-1
CDR3nt: TGCGCCAGCAGCTTGACTAGCGGGCCTTCCTACGAGCAGTACTTC
CDR3aa: CASSLTSGPSYEQYF

j_gene: TRBJ1-3
d_gene: .
abundance: .
v_gene: TRBV30
CDR3nt: TGTGCCTGGAGTCTCCTCGGGAACTCTGGAAACACCATATATTTT
CDR3aa: CAWSLLGNSGNTIYF

j_gene: TRBJ2-7
d_gene: TRBD2
abundance: .
v_gene: TRBV29-1
CDR3nt: TGCAGCGTTGGGGTAGCGGGGGGCGAGCAGTACTTC
CDR3aa: CSVGVAGGEQYF

j_gene: TRBJ2-2
d_gene: TRBD2
abundance: .
v_gene: TRBV7-8
CDR3nt: TGTGCCAGCAGCGTAGGGGCTAGCGGGAGTCCGACCGGGGAGCTGTTTTTT
CDR3aa: CASSVGASGSPTGELFF

j_gene: TRBJ1-4
d_gene: .
abundance: .
v_gene: TRBV9
CDR3nt: TGTGCCAGCACCGAGACATCTTCTCCCTATGAAAAACTGTTTTTT
CDR3aa: CASTETSSPYEKLFF

j_gene: TRBJ2-1
d_gene: TRBD2
abundance: .
v_gene: TRBV10-1
CDR3nt: TGCGCCAGCAGTGAGCCGCTAGCGGGGTCTGGGGAGCAGTTCTTC
CDR3aa: CASSEPLAGSGEQFF

j_gene: TRBJ1-2
d_gene: TRBD1
abundance: .
v_gene: TRBV7-9
CDR3nt: TGTGCCAGCAGCCCTAGACAGGGGGAGGACTATGGCTACACCTTC
CDR3aa: CASSPRQGEDYGYTF

j_gene: TRBJ1-1
d_gene: TRBD1
abundance: once
v_gene: TRBV19
CDR3nt: TGTGCCAGTCGGATCCGACAGGGAGAAGCTTTCTTT
CDR3aa: CASRIRQGEAFF

j_gene: TRBJ2-1
d_gene: .
abundance: .
v_gene: TRBV29-1
CDR3nt: TGCAGCGTTGGCCGAAGCGGAGGGCAGTTCTTC
CDR3aa: CSVGRSGGQFF

j_gene: TRBJ1-5
d_gene: .
abundance: .
v_gene: TRBV6-1
CDR3nt: TGTGCCAGCAGTGAAGCGCCGGGTCAGCCCCAGCATTTT
CDR3aa: CASSEAPGQPQHF

j_gene: TRBJ2-2
d_gene: TRBD1
abundance: .
v_gene: TRBV4-2
CDR3nt: TGTGCCAGCAGCCAAAGGGGGCGGGACACCGGGGAGCTGTTTTTT
CDR3aa: CASSQRGRDTGELFF

j_gene: TRBJ2-2
d_gene: .
abundance: few
v_gene: TRBV7-3
CDR3nt: TGTGCCAGCAGCCTCATACGCGGCACCGGGGAGCTGTTTTTT
CDR3aa: CASSLIRGTGELFF

j_gene: TRBJ2-5
d_gene: .
abundance: once
v_gene: TRBV10-3
CDR3nt: TGTGCCATCTCACGAGGCGATTACCTTCAAGAGACCCAGTACTTC
CDR3aa: CAISRGDYLQETQYF

j_gene: TRBJ2-2
d_gene: .
abundance: once
v_gene: TRBV18
CDR3nt: TGTGCCAGCTCATTCGTAAGAGCCGGGGAGCTGTTTTTT
CDR3aa: CASSFVRAGELFF

j_gene: TRBJ2-5
d_gene: TRBD1
abundance: .
v_gene: TRBV5-6
CDR3nt: TGTGCCAGCAGCGTGATGACAGGGGGCACGGAGACCCAGTACTTC
CDR3aa: CASSVMTGGTETQYF

j_gene: TRBJ2-2
d_gene: .
abundance: .
v_gene: TRBV6-6
CDR3nt: TGTGCCAGCAACAGGCAGCAGAACACCGGGGAGCTGTTTTTT
CDR3aa: CASNRQQNTGELFF

j_gene: TRBJ1-5
d_gene: .
abundance: .
v_gene: TRBV15
CDR3nt: TGTGCCACCAGCAGAGATAACGCGTTAGTAAGCAATCAGCCCCAGCATTTT
CDR3aa: CATSRDNALVSNQPQHF

j_gene: TRBJ2-1
d_gene: TRBD2
abundance: .
v_gene: TRBV5-6
CDR3nt: TGTGCCAGCAGCCTCGGGGTTTCAGCGGGAGCCTCCTACAATGAGCAGTTCTTC
CDR3aa: CASSLGVSAGASYNEQFF

j_gene: TRBJ2-3
d_gene: TRBD2
abundance: .
v_gene: TRBV2
CDR3nt: TGTGCCAGCTTTGGGGTAGCGGGAACAGATACGCAGTATTTT
CDR3aa: CASFGVAGTDTQYF

j_gene: TRBJ2-7
d_gene: TRBD1
abundance: .
v_gene: TRBV12-5
CDR3nt: TGTGCTAGTGGTCCTGGGACAGTTTACGAGCAGTACTTC
CDR3aa: CASGPGTVYEQYF

j_gene: TRBJ1-5
d_gene: TRBD1
abundance: few
v_gene: TRBV2
CDR3nt: TGTGCCAGCTTGGCAGGGGGGTATAGCAATCAGCCCCAGCATTTT
CDR3aa: CASLAGGYSNQPQHF

j_gene: TRBJ2-3
d_gene: TRBD2
abundance: .
v_gene: TRBV18
CDR3nt: TGTGCCAGCTCACCGACTAGCGCAAGCACAGATACGCAGTATTTT
CDR3aa: CASSPTSASTDTQYF

j_gene: TRBJ1-4
d_gene: .
abundance: .
v_gene: TRBV25-1
CDR3nt: TGTGCCAGCAGTGATGAGGGTTTTAATGAAAAACTGTTTTTT
CDR3aa: CASSDEGFNEKLFF

j_gene: TRBJ2-1
d_gene: TRBD2
abundance: .
v_gene: TRBV6-1
CDR3nt: TGTGCCAGCAGTGAATCGGCGGGAGTTGAGCAGTTCTTC
CDR3aa: CASSESAGVEQFF

j_gene: TRBJ2-1
d_gene: TRBD2
abundance: .
v_gene: TRBV6-1
CDR3nt: TGTGCCAGCAGGACTAGCGGGTACAATGAGCAGTTCTTC
CDR3aa: CASRTSGYNEQFF

j_gene: TRBJ1-1
d_gene: .
abundance: few
v_gene: TRBV18
CDR3nt: TGTGCCAGCTCACCATTTAACCGGGATGAAGCTTTCTTT
CDR3aa: CASSPFNRDEAFF

j_gene: TRBJ1-5
d_gene: .
abundance: .
v_gene: TRBV10-1
CDR3nt: TGCGCCAGCAGTGAGTCCAGGGATCAGCCCCAGCATTTT
CDR3aa: CASSESRDQPQHF

j_gene: TRBJ1-1
d_gene: .
abundance: .
v_gene: TRBV29-1
CDR3nt: TGCAGCGTCAGGGGAACCCAGAACACTGAAGCTTTCTTT
CDR3aa: CSVRGTQNTEAFF

j_gene: TRBJ1-3
d_gene: .
abundance: .
v_gene: TRBV7-6
CDR3nt: TGTGCCAGCAGCTTAGCGGACAGCCGAACTGGAAACACCATATATTTT
CDR3aa: CASSLADSRTGNTIYF

j_gene: TRBJ2-2
d_gene: TRBD2
abundance: .
v_gene: TRBV28
CDR3nt: TGTGCCAGCAGACCTACTAGCGGGAGTGGTACCGGGGAGCTGTTTTTT
CDR3aa: CASRPTSGSGTGELFF

j_gene: TRBJ1-1
d_gene: TRBD1
abundance: .
v_gene: TRBV5-8
CDR3nt: TGTGCCAGCAGCTTGGACCCGGACAGGGTGAGAACTGAAGCTTTCTTT
CDR3aa: CASSLDPDRVRTEAFF

j_gene: TRBJ1-1
d_gene: TRBD1
abundance: .
v_gene: TRBV11-2
CDR3nt: TGTGCCAGCAGCTTCCGCCGAGGACAGGGAGGGAGTGAAGCTTTCTTT
CDR3aa: CASSFRRGQGGSEAFF

j_gene: TRBJ1-2
d_gene: TRBD1
abundance: once
v_gene: TRBV5-6
CDR3nt: TGTGCCAGCACCTTGGGTGGGACAGGGGTAATCCCCCCCTATGGCTACACCTTC
CDR3aa: CASTLGGTGVIPPYGYTF

j_gene: TRBJ2-5
d_gene: .
abundance: .
v_gene: TRBV7-6
CDR3nt: TGTGCCAGCAGCCCTAACAGGCCCCCAGAGACCCAGTACTTC
CDR3aa: CASSPNRPPETQYF

j_gene: TRBJ1-2
d_gene: TRBD1
abundance: few
v_gene: TRBV9
CDR3nt: TGTGCCAGCAGCGTAGGACAGGGGATAAACTATGGCTACACCTTC
CDR3aa: CASSVGQGINYGYTF

j_gene: TRBJ2-2
d_gene: .
abundance: .
v_gene: TRBV5-4
CDR3nt: TGTGCCAGCAGCTTGGCGTCGACTCTGAACACCGGGGAGCTGTTTTTT
CDR3aa: CASSLASTLNTGELFF

j_gene: TRBJ2-1
d_gene: .
abundance: few
v_gene: TRBV30
CDR3nt: TGTGCCTGGAGTAGAGGGGGGGGCCTGAATGAGCAGTTCTTC
CDR3aa: CAWSRGGGLNEQFF

j_gene: TRBJ1-1
d_gene: .
abundance: .
v_gene: TRBV29-1
CDR3nt: TGCAGCGTTGTACATCCGCGGCAGGGAGGATCTGAAGCTTTCTTT
CDR3aa: CSVVHPRQGGSEAFF